One sample yielded the 15 T cell receptor beta chains listed below, sequenced in a study of shared clonotypes between healthy human individuals. Sequencing was performed with immunoSEQ multiplex PCR; in TCRdb, only in-frame clones are kept and a portion is missing. Among 800,000 to 1,200,000 clones listed, around 78% were seen once. The sample consisted of memory CD4+ T cells from PBMCs. Described subset: CD45RA-negative fraction. The receptors were sampled from a young man in good health. Some clones in this sample may be carry-over from other donors' samples.

Written as DNA, the CDR3 is TGCGCCAGCAGCTTGGGGGCAGCGGAGTCCTACAATGAGCAGTTCTTC. Translation gives CASSLGAAESYNEQFF. The genes are TRBV5-1 and TRBJ2-1; possibly TRBD2 for D (5 bases). Germline CDR1 reads SGHRS; CDR2 reads YFSETQ. Trimming took 0 bases from V and 1 from J, leaving 11 bases between them. The CDR3 consists of 16 residues.

The chain couples TRBV15 to TRBJ2-1; unclear D gene. Per the germline V gene, CDR1 is LNHNV and CDR2 is YYDKDF (reference sequence). The CDR3 runs 14 residues. V lost 0 bases and J 6 bases, leaving 9 bases between the germline ends. CDR3 sequence: CATSRDMASNEQFF. The CDR3 DNA follows: TGTGCCACCAGCAGAGATATGGCGAGCAATGAGCAGTTCTTC.

This clone came up a few times. The chain is built from TRBV19 and TRBJ2-3, with unresolved D. Germline values: CDR1 LNHDA, CDR2 SQIVND (reference sequence). The CDR3 is made up of 14 amino acids. V was trimmed by 2 bases and J by 0 bases, leaving 6 bases between them. CDR3 nucleotides: TGTGCCAGTAGTATACGGTTTAGCACAGATACGCAGTATTTT. Translation gives CASSIRFSTDTQYF.

The genes are TRBV5-4 and TRBJ2-1; tentatively, D is TRBD1 (5 bases). Germline loops: CDR1 SGHNT, CDR2 YYREEE (reference sequence). This CDR3 has 13 amino acids. Deletions cut 0 bases from V and 7 bases from J, with 8 bases between. CDR3 amino acids: CASSLGQTNEQFF. The CDR3 nucleotides are TGTGCCAGCAGCTTGGGACAGACGAATGAGCAGTTCTTC. Full variable domain (outside the CDR3, taken from reference TRBV5-4 and TRBJ2-1): ETGVTQSPTHLIKTRGQQVTLRCSSQSGHNTVSWYQQALGQGPQFIFQYYREEENGRGNFPPRFSGLQFPNYSSELNVNALELDDSALYLCASSLGQTNEQFFGPGTRLTVL.

This clone occurred a few times. The chain has TRBV6-5 and TRBJ2-6; D gene unclear. This CDR3 comprises 14 residues. V lost 4 bases and J lost 4, with 8 bases in between. CDR1 is MNHEY and CDR2 is SVGAGI in the germline V gene. CDR3 coding DNA: TGTGCCAGCAGTTCGTTTATCGGGGCCAACGTCCTGACTTTC. Protein sequence: CASSSFIGANVLTF.

This rearrangement joins TRBV18 to TRBJ1-1; weak D call: TRBD1 (5 bases). The CDR3 is made up of 14 amino acids. V was trimmed by 3 bases and J by 3 bases, leaving 11 bases between them. CDR1 and CDR2 from the germline V gene are KGHSH and LQKENI. The CDR3 here is CASSPGTSDTEAFF. The CDR3 DNA is TGTGCCAGCTCACCGGGGACGTCAGACACTGAAGCTTTCTTT.

CDR3 bases: TGTGCCAGCAGCTTAGTTGGGTATTGGGGGGCCCAAGAGACCCAGTACTTC. Protein: CASSLVGYWGAQETQYF. This chain links TRBV11-2 with TRBJ2-5; the D gene could be TRBD1 or TRBD2 (6 bases each). Trimming removed 1 base at V and 1 base at J, with 16 bases between. CDR3 length: 17 residues. From germline, CDR1 is SGHAT and CDR2 FQNNGV.

The J gene is TRBJ2-5, the V gene TRBV19; 7 nucleotides line up with TRBD2. Trimming at V came to 5 bases and at J to 7 bases, leaving 7 bases not matched to a gene. Germline values: CDR1 LNHDA, CDR2 SQIVND (reference sequence). The CDR3 is made up of 13 amino acids. The CDR3 here is CASSPRIAGTQYF. In DNA form, the CDR3 reads TGTGCCAGTAGTCCACGGATAGCGGGGACCCAGTACTTC.

V usage is TRBV28 and J usage is TRBJ2-5; 7 bases fit TRBD2. The CDR3 is 18 amino acids. J gave up 1 base and V 4 bases, and 15 bases lay outside the gene matches. Germline-derived CDR1 and CDR2 are MDHEN and SYDVKM. The chain's CDR3 is CASSSSAHQGGSQETQYF. The CDR3 DNA reads as TGTGCCAGCAGTTCCTCGGCCCATCAGGGAGGGTCCCAAGAGACCCAGTACTTC.

The V and J genes are TRBV4-1 and TRBJ2-2; D is unclear. The CDR3 sequence is 16 residues long. CDR1 is MGHRA, CDR2 YSYEKL, per germline. V gave up 1 base and J gave up 0 bases, with 9 bases separating them. CDR3: CASSQVGGSNTGELFF. For the CDR3, the DNA is TGCGCCAGCAGCCAAGTGGGCGGATCGAACACCGGGGAGCTGTTTTTT.

V usage is TRBV2 and J usage is TRBJ1-5, with D possibly being TRBD1 (5 bases). Germline V gene data show CDR1 as SNHLY and CDR2 as FYNNEI. CDR3 length equals 13 residues. Trimming left V 4 bases short and J 2 bases short, with 6 bases between. CDR3 amino acids: CASSGGGNQPQHF. CDR3 coding DNA: TGTGCCAGCAGTGGGGGGGGCAATCAGCCCCAGCATTTT.

J is TRBJ2-2 and V is TRBV5-8, with D unresolved. The CDR3 consists of 15 residues. The V and J ends lost 0 bases and 5 bases respectively, with 11 bases between them. The germline gives CDR1 SGHTS, CDR2 YDEGEE. The CDR3 DNA is TGTGCCAGCAGCTTGGCGCAAAGCAAGACCGGGGAGCTGTTTTTT. This gives the protein CASSLAQSKTGELFF. Drawing the rest from reference TRBV5-8 and TRBJ2-2, the complete variable domain is EAGVTQSPTHLIKTRGQQATLRCSPISGHTSVYWYQQALGLGLQFLLWYDEGEERNRGNFPPRFSGRQFPNYSSELNVNALELEDSALYLCASSLAQSKTGELFFGEGSRLTVL.

This chain connects TRBV25-1 to TRBJ2-7; D gene unclear. The CDR3 extends over 13 amino acids. Trimming cost V 5 bases and J 2 bases, with 10 bases left between them. Germline assignment: CDR1 MGHDK and CDR2 SYGVNS. CDR3 nucleotides: TGTGCCAGCAGTAGCTACAGAACCTACGAGCAGTACTTC. This codes for CASSSYRTYEQYF.

The CDR3 loop reads CASSKRQGPGNTIYF. The CDR3 nucleotides are TGTGCCAGCAGCAAGCGACAGGGCCCTGGAAACACCATATATTTT. The V and J genes are TRBV11-2 and TRBJ1-3, with 7 bases lining up with TRBD1. This CDR3 region has 15 residues. With V trimmed by 5 bases and J by 2 bases, 6 bases remained unmatched. Germline V gene sequence: CDR1 SGHAT, CDR2 FQNNGV.

The chain recombines TRBV7-2 with TRBJ1-2; D ambiguous. Germline lookup yields CDR1 SGHTA and CDR2 FQGNSA. The CDR3 has 13 amino acids. V was trimmed by 0 bases and J by 8 bases, leaving 10 bases between them. DNA for the CDR3: TGTGCCAGCAGCTTAGCGGGGAAGGGCGGCTACACCTTC. This sequence encodes CASSLAGKGGYTF.